These 30 T cell receptor beta chains came from one sample sequenced in a study of cytomegalovirus exposure and HLA in healthy donors. Primers: 60 Vbeta forward and 13 Jbeta reverse. The data were produced by immunoSEQ multiplex PCR, yet TCRdb's version contains in-frame clones alone and is incomplete. The sample lists roughly 180,000 clones; roughly 84% were seen once. Sequenced material: PBMCs. These TCRs come from a boy between 5 and 17 years old in good health and CMV-seronegative.

The gene calls are TRBV5-1 and TRBJ2-7; D remains ambiguous. Germline values: CDR1 SGHRS, CDR2 YFSETQ. Trimming shortened V by 0 bases and J by 7 bases, and 14 bases separated the two germline ends. The CDR3 has 14 residues. The CDR3 coding sequence is TGCGCCAGCAGCTTGGGCCCGCCGTCTAGAGAGCAGTACTTC. Residues: CASSLGPPSREQYF.

This clone was counted once. The genes are TRBV5-1 and TRBJ2-1, with 9 bases fitting TRBD2. V lost 0 bases and J lost 7; bases outside the gene matches: 11. Germline-derived CDR1 and CDR2 are SGHRS and YFSETQ. The length of the CDR3 is 17 residues. CDR3 nucleotide sequence: TGCGCCAGCAGCTTGGGTTTTAATGCGGGGGGGAGGAATGAGCAGTTCTTC. Translated: CASSLGFNAGGRNEQFF.

The V and J genes are TRBV7-8 and TRBJ2-7, with D possibly being TRBD2 (7 bases). The germline CDR1 and CDR2 sequences are SGHVS and FQNEAQ. Trimming removed 9 bases at V and 2 bases at J, with 11 bases between. This CDR3 spans 12 amino acids. In nucleotides, the CDR3 is TGTGCCAGTGGGGGGGGGCCCTACGAGCAGTACTTC. Protein product: CASGGGPYEQYF.

This chain uses TRBV20-1 with TRBJ2-1; 9 nucleotides align to TRBD2. This CDR3 has 11 amino acids. Germline V gene lookup returns CDR1 DFQATT and CDR2 SNEGSKA (reference sequence). V trimming: 2 bases; J trimming: 12 bases; junction bases outside the gene matches: 2. The DNA for the CDR3 is TGCAGTGCTAGACAAGCGGGGGGGCAGTTCTTC. Its translation: CSARQAGGQFF.

The chain is built from TRBV28 and TRBJ2-1; a possible D gene is TRBD2 (7 bases). The V gene lost 4 bases and the J gene lost 0 bases, with 25 bases spanning the gap. CDR3 length: 20 residues. Germline values: CDR1 MDHEN, CDR2 SYDVKM. The CDR3 DNA sequence: TGTGCCAGCAGTTCTCCCCCCTGGGGGGGCGGGGAAATCTCCTACAATGAGCAGTTCTTC. This codes for CASSSPPWGGGEISYNEQFF.

The chain couples TRBV2 to TRBJ1-6; D gene uncertain. The V gene lost 5 bases and the J gene lost 7 bases, with 15 bases spanning the gap. The CDR3 has 15 amino acids. Germline CDR1 and CDR2: SNHLY and FYNNEI. CDR3 residues: CASSLIAGGNSPLHF. The CDR3 DNA sequence: TGTGCCAGCAGTTTGATTGCTGGCGGGAATTCACCCCTCCACTTT.

This chain links TRBV2 with TRBJ2-5; D may be TRBD1 (8 bases). The DNA end lines up better with TRBJ2-7; the J call may be wrong. The CDR3 is 15 residues long. Germline lookup yields CDR1 SNHLY and CDR2 FYNNEI. The CDR3 loop reads CASSDEYRGGYEQYF. DNA for the CDR3: TGTGCCAGCAGTGACGAGTACAGGGGGGGTTACGAGCAGTACTTC.

V usage is TRBV6-5 and J usage is TRBJ1-1, with 8 bases lining up with TRBD1. Germline loops: CDR1 MNHEY, CDR2 SVGAGI. The CDR3 contains 12 residues. V shed 10 bases and J 1 base; nucleotides not matched to a gene: 2. For the CDR3, the DNA is TGTGCCATAGGGACAGGGAACACTGAAGCTTTCTTT. This sequence encodes CAIGTGNTEAFF.

The chain uses TRBV4-3 and TRBJ1-1, with a weak D call TRBD1 (5 bases). The CDR3 contains 15 residues. Germline values: CDR1 LGHNA, CDR2 YSLEER. V lost 0 bases and J 7 bases, leaving 15 bases between the germline ends. The CDR3 nucleotides read TGCGCCAGCAGCCAAGAAAGGATCGGGGGATTTGAAGCTTTCTTT. It specifies CASSQERIGGFEAFF.

This chain joins TRBV21-1 and TRBJ2-1; the table's D call TRBD2 went unverified against the DNA. TRBV21-1 corresponds to a pseudogene. This CDR3 has 17 amino acids. The CDR3 is CASSKDTASGSRYEQFF. CDR3 DNA: TGTGCCAGCAGCAAAGACACGGCTAGCGGGAGTAGGTATGAGCAGTTCTTC.

This chain uses TRBV6-1 with TRBJ1-2; TRBD1 might be the D (6 bases). This CDR3 is built from 13 residues. V gave up 5 bases and J gave up 4 bases, with 11 bases separating them. The germline V gene encodes CDR1 MNHNS and CDR2 SASEGT. The CDR3 coding sequence is TGTGCCAGCAGTAACCAGGGGATCTATGGCTACACCTTC. Translated, it gives CASSNQGIYGYTF.

The chain carries TRBV6-1 and TRBJ2-3; maybe TRBD2 (5 bases). CDR1 is MNHNS and CDR2 is SASEGT in the germline V gene. The CDR3 extends over 13 amino acids. V gave up 10 bases and J gave up 7 bases, with 18 bases separating them. The CDR3 reads CAILDPSRNTQYF. The CDR3 coding sequence is TGTGCCATCTTGGACCCTAGCCGCAATACGCAGTATTTT.

There are a few counts of this clone. The rearrangement links TRBV6-4 to TRBJ2-3, with 11 bases matching TRBD2. With V trimmed by 3 bases and J by 2 bases, 1 base remained unmatched. Germline V gives CDR1 MRHNA, CDR2 SNTAGT. The CDR3 contains 15 residues. The CDR3 region is CASSEGLAATDTQYF. The CDR3 nucleotides read TGTGCCAGCAGTGAGGGACTAGCGGCCACAGATACGCAGTATTTT.

This CDR3 reads CASSLGESTDTQYF. The CDR3 DNA sequence: TGTGCCAGCAGCTTAGGCGAGAGCACAGATACGCAGTATTTT. This chain uses TRBV11-2 with TRBJ2-3; no clear D gene. Trimming pared 1 base from V and 0 bases from J, leaving 5 bases between. CDR3 length: 14 residues. Germline-derived CDR1 and CDR2 are SGHAT and FQNNGV.

This clone turned up a few times. CDR3 sequence: CASSPGTSGRDEQFF. The DNA for the CDR3 is TGTGCCAGCTCACCGGGGACTAGCGGGAGGGATGAGCAGTTCTTC. The rearrangement uses TRBV18 and TRBJ2-1, with 16 bases lining up with TRBD2. This CDR3 has 15 amino acids. Trimming at V came to 3 bases and at J to 8 bases, leaving 1 base not matched to a gene. Germline CDR1 reads KGHSH; CDR2 reads LQKENI.

The chain is built from TRBV29-1 and TRBJ1-2, with D possibly TRBD1 on 6 matching bases. Germline CDR1 is SQVTM and CDR2 is ANQGSEA. This CDR3 comprises 14 residues. Trimming pared 2 bases from V and 1 base from J, leaving 11 bases between. The CDR3 DNA sequence: TGCAGCGTTGAAAGTGGACAGATTAACTATGGCTACACCTTC. It is translated as CSVESGQINYGYTF.

The chain recombines TRBV9 with TRBJ2-2; tentative D call: TRBD1 (6 bases). V lost 0 bases and J 3 bases, leaving 12 bases between the germline ends. The CDR3 runs 16 residues. Germline CDR1 is SGDLS and CDR2 is YYNGEE. CDR3 region: CASSVVAGVYTGELFF. The CDR3 region has the DNA TGTGCCAGCAGCGTAGTGGCAGGGGTTTACACCGGGGAGCTGTTTTTT.

The V gene is TRBV7-9, the J gene TRBJ1-4; unclear D gene. CDR1 is SEHNR and CDR2 is FQNEAQ in the germline V gene (reference sequence). The V and J ends lost 2 bases and 2 bases respectively, with 12 bases between them. The length of the CDR3 is 16 residues. For the CDR3, the DNA is TGTGCCAGCAGCTTAACTTGGAGGGATACTAATGAAAAACTGTTTTTT. It yields the protein CASSLTWRDTNEKLFF. The variable domain in full, completed from reference TRBV7-9 and TRBJ1-4, reads DTGVSQNPRHKITKRGQNVTFRCDPISEHNRLYWYRQTLGQGPEFLTYFQNEAQLEKSRLLSDRFSAERPKGSFSTLEIQRTEQGDSAMYLCASSLTWRDTNEKLFFGSGTQLSVL.

This clone was seen more than once but under ten times. This chain joins TRBV6-5 and TRBJ1-5; no reliable D call. CDR1 and CDR2 from the germline V gene are MNHEY and SVGAGI. The V and J ends lost 4 bases and 3 bases respectively, with 10 bases between them. The CDR3 runs 14 residues. CDR3 loop: CASSSGFPNQPQHF. The CDR3 DNA is TGTGCCAGCAGTTCCGGGTTTCCCAATCAGCCCCAGCATTTT.

The chain joins TRBV19 to TRBJ1-1; D is uncertain. The length of the CDR3 is 13 residues. V was trimmed by 0 bases and J by 1 base, leaving 3 bases between them. Germline loops: CDR1 LNHDA, CDR2 SQIVND (reference sequence). Here the CDR3 DNA reads TGTGCCAGTAGTATAGACGGGAACACTGAAGCTTTCTTT. It is translated as CASSIDGNTEAFF.

The chain is built from TRBV7-9 and TRBJ2-3, with D possibly being TRBD2 (5 bases). CDR3 length: 11 amino acids. V lost 9 bases to trimming and J lost 5 bases, with 9 bases between them. Germline CDR1 is SEHNR and CDR2 is FQNEAQ (reference sequence). The CDR3 here is CASGRGDTQYF. The DNA for the CDR3 is TGTGCCAGTGGCCGGGGAGATACGCAGTATTTT.

The rearrangement links TRBV5-1 to TRBJ2-2, with TRBD2 as a possible D gene (5 bases). CDR1 is SGHRS, CDR2 YFSETQ, per germline. Trimming removed 3 bases at V and 1 base at J, with 13 bases between. This CDR3 is built from 16 residues. The CDR3 DNA reads TGCGCCAGCAGCTACCTTGGGGAGTTGAACACCGGGGAGCTGTTTTTT. This gives the protein CASSYLGELNTGELFF.

The chain couples TRBV6-4 to TRBJ2-3; no reliable D call. Trimming shortened V by 2 bases and J by 1 base, and 10 bases separated the two germline ends. The CDR3 contains 15 residues. Germline V lookup: CDR1 MRHNA, CDR2 SNTAGT. The CDR3 protein is CASSDRGAGTDTQYF. The CDR3 nucleotides are TGTGCCAGCAGTGACCGAGGCGCCGGCACAGATACGCAGTATTTT.

J is TRBJ1-1 and V is TRBV29-1; weak D call: TRBD1 (5 bases). Germline CDR1 SQVTM, CDR2 ANQGSEA. Trimming pared 6 bases from V and 1 base from J, leaving 9 bases between. CDR3 length: 12 residues. Here the CDR3 DNA reads TGCAGCGTGACAGTTAGGAACACTGAAGCTTTCTTT. It specifies CSVTVRNTEAFF. The full variable domain, in which reference TRBV29-1 and TRBJ1-1 provide the parts outside the CDR3, is SAVISQKPSRDICQRGTSLTIQCQVDSQVTMMFWYRQQPGQSLTLIATANQGSEATYESGFVIDKFPISRPNLTFSTLTVSNMSPEDSSIYLCSVTVRNTEAFFGQGTRLTVV.

The gene calls are TRBV4-2 and TRBJ2-3; 9 nucleotides line up with TRBD1. CDR1 and CDR2 (germline): LGHNA, YNFKEQ. The CDR3 sequence is 15 residues long. Germline trimming cut 1 base from V and 3 bases from J; bases unmatched to any gene: 2. In DNA form, the CDR3 reads TGTGCCAGCAGCCAAGGGACAGGGGATACAGATACGCAGTATTTT. Its protein product is CASSQGTGDTDTQYF.

V gene TRBV4-3 combines with J gene TRBJ1-6; a weak D match, TRBD1 (5 bases). The germline CDR1 and CDR2 sequences are LGHNA and YSLEER. This CDR3 spans 14 amino acids. V was cut by 1 base and J by 10 bases, with 11 bases left in between. The CDR3 DNA reads TGCGCCAGCAGCCAAGGGGGGGGTACGTCACCCCTCCACTTT. Protein sequence: CASSQGGGTSPLHF.

The chain combines TRBV4-1 with TRBJ1-1; D unclear. V was trimmed by 6 bases and J by 3 bases, leaving 20 bases between them. The CDR3 runs 16 residues. Germline values: CDR1 MGHRA, CDR2 YSYEKL. CDR3 region: CASRPISGKSDTEAFF. In nucleotides, the CDR3 is TGCGCCAGCAGGCCTATAAGCGGGAAATCGGACACTGAAGCTTTCTTT.

The chain employs TRBV5-4 and TRBJ1-4; 8 nucleotides agree with TRBD1. The CDR3 runs to 15 residues. With V trimmed by 3 bases and J by 3 bases, 4 bases remained unmatched. The germline gives CDR1 SGHNT, CDR2 YYREEE (reference sequence). The CDR3 region has the DNA TGTGCCAGCAGCTCAGCAGGGGGCTCTAATGAAAAACTGTTTTTT. Amino acids: CASSSAGGSNEKLFF.

The chain has TRBV30 and TRBJ1-2; unclear D gene. The germline V gene has CDR1 GTSNPN and CDR2 SVGIG (reference sequence). The CDR3 covers 13 residues. Trimming cost V 4 bases and J 7 bases, with 16 bases left between them. This CDR3 is CAWMGGIGGGYTF. The CDR3, as DNA: TGTGCCTGGATGGGCGGGATAGGCGGTGGCTACACCTTC. Full variable domain (missing parts from reference TRBV30 and TRBJ1-2): SQTIHQWPATLVQPVGSPLSLECTVEGTSNPNLYWYRQAAGRGLQLLFYSVGIGQISSEVPQNLSASRPQDRQFILSSKKLLLSDSGFYLCAWMGGIGGGYTFGSGTRLTVV.

There are a few counts of this clone. The chain carries TRBV4-3 and TRBJ2-3; 7 positions agree with TRBD2. CDR1 is LGHNA and CDR2 is YSLEER in the germline V gene. The CDR3 is 13 residues long. V lost 4 bases, J lost 4 bases, and 2 bases stayed unmatched. CDR3: CASSPAGADTQYF. The CDR3 bases are TGCGCCAGCAGCCCCGCGGGAGCAGATACGCAGTATTTT.